Only one count was recorded for the clone carrying this T cell receptor (beta chain). Trimming stripped 2 bases from V and 4 bases from J, with 9 bases between. The germline V gene encodes CDR1 MNHEY and CDR2 SMNVEV (reference sequence). The CDR3 totals 14 residues. The sample is drawn from a study of blood T cell repertoires in COVID-19. Study information: Spain, Italy and the United States supplied samples that represented acute and convalescent COVID-19. Sample material is recorded as cDNA or gDNA derived from T cells, B-cell-depleted T cells, or PBMCs.

In the authors' methods: For nucleated cells, counts were estimated from reference gene primer amplification. Profiled with immunoSEQ multiplex PCR; TCRdb holds only in-frame clones, not every one. That table furnishes V, J and clone size, whereas the DNA furnished D and trimming. The sample gives over 100,000 clones, 88% of which show up once; 10% is in the top ten. The sequenced material came from peripheral blood. The gene calls are TRBV27 and TRBJ1-5; D not resolved. This TCR came from a man aged 45-65 years with acute or convalescent COVID-19. The CDR3 sequence: CASSLNRGNQPQHF. The CDR3 DNA sequence: TGTGCCAGCAGTTTAAACCGGGGTAATCAGCCCCAGCATTTT.